These 22 T cell receptor beta chains were sequenced from one sample in a study of response to subunit inactivated influenza vaccine. TCRdb re-called the RT-PCR reads with MiXCR, one entry per CDR3 protein. The sample carries about 190,000 distinct CDR3 sequences, approximately 15% recorded once. This specimen was CD8+ T cells sorted from PBMCs, taken 4 to 6 days after vaccination. The receptors originated from a man aged 45-60 years who received an inactivated influenza vaccine.

The chain is built from TRBV6-1 and TRBJ1-1; D is unresolved. The CDR3 length is 16 residues. Per the germline V gene, CDR1 is MNHNS and CDR2 is SASEGT. Trimming cost V 1 base and J 3 bases, with 15 bases left between them. Here the CDR3 reads CASSEGPPDTYTEAFF. The CDR3, as DNA: TGTGCCAGCAGTGAAGGTCCCCCAGACACCTACACTGAAGCTTTCTTT.

This clonotype was seen at least ten times. This chain uses TRBV28 with TRBJ2-3, with D maybe TRBD2 (5 bases). V was shortened by 1 base and J by 1 base, with 6 bases between the two germline ends. Germline V lookup: CDR1 MDHEN, CDR2 SYDVKM. The CDR3 runs to 14 residues. In DNA, the CDR3 is TGTGCCAGCAGTTTATTGCGGGGCACAGATACGCAGTATTTT. It codes for CASSLLRGTDTQYF.

The chain uses TRBV2 and TRBJ2-1; 7 bases align to TRBD2. The germline V gene encodes CDR1 SNHLY and CDR2 FYNNEI. Trimming removed 5 bases from V and 2 bases from J; junction bases left unmatched: 6. CDR3 length equals 15 residues. CDR3 DNA: TGTGCCAGCAGTCCTAGCGGCCTCACCTACAATGAGCAGTTCTTC. Its translation is CASSPSGLTYNEQFF.

V and J are TRBV18 and TRBJ2-3, with 9 bases that match TRBD1. This CDR3 contains 20 residues. Germline values: CDR1 KGHSH, CDR2 LQKENI. J lost 3 bases, V lost 0 bases, and 16 bases had no gene match. CDR3 nucleotides: TGTGCCAGCTCACCACCGCCCAAAGTCCGGGACAGGGTCTTGACAGATACGCAGTATTTT. Translated: CASSPPPKVRDRVLTDTQYF.

In this sample, this clonotype turned up a few times. This chain connects TRBV24-1 to TRBJ1-1; D not certain. Germline CDR1 reads KGHDR; CDR2 reads SFDVKD. Trimming stripped 0 bases from V and 10 bases from J, with 11 bases between. The CDR3 extends over 13 amino acids. The DNA of the CDR3 is TGTGCCACCAGTGATTTGGGCAGTTCTAGAGCTTTCTTT. Its protein product is CATSDLGSSRAFF.

This clonotype appeared a few times. The chain links TRBV28 to TRBJ2-5; D remains ambiguous. Germline values: CDR1 MDHEN, CDR2 SYDVKM. V lost 3 bases to trimming and J lost 0 bases, with 14 bases between them. CDR3 size: 16 residues. In DNA form, the CDR3 reads TGTGCCAGCAGTTTTATGGCCGCCTCGTACCAAGAGACCCAGTACTTC. It is translated as CASSFMAASYQETQYF.

This clonotype was detected a few times. The genes are TRBV2 and TRBJ2-1; TRBD1 aligns across 11 bases. The germline V gene encodes CDR1 SNHLY and CDR2 FYNNEI. V was clipped by 2 bases and J by 3 bases; unmatched bases: 9. The CDR3 totals 18 residues. The CDR3 here is CASSESTPGQGDYNEQFF. CDR3 bases: TGTGCCAGCAGTGAATCAACTCCGGGACAGGGGGACTACAATGAGCAGTTCTTC.

CDR3 loop: CASSTESSYNEQFF. The CDR3 bases are TGCGCCAGCAGTACGGAAAGCTCCTACAATGAGCAGTTCTTC. The gene calls are TRBV10-1 and TRBJ2-1; D is unclear. Germline values: CDR1 WNHNN, CDR2 SYGVQD (reference sequence). Trimming removed 5 bases from V and 0 bases from J, with 8 bases in between. The CDR3 consists of 14 residues.

CDR3 sequence reads: CASSFKRGAKDTQYF. The DNA for the CDR3 is TGTGCCAGCAGTTTCAAGCGGGGGGCCAAAGATACGCAGTATTTT. The chain combines TRBV28 with TRBJ2-3; 9 bases fit TRBD2. Germline trimming cut 3 bases from V and 5 bases from J; bases unmatched to any gene: 6. The length of the CDR3 is 15 residues. Germline V lookup: CDR1 MDHEN, CDR2 SYDVKM. Full variable domain (rest looked up from reference TRBV28 and TRBJ2-3): DVKVTQSSRYLVKRTGEKVFLECVQDMDHENMFWYRQDPGLGLRLIYFSYDVKMKEKGDIPEGYSVSREKKERFSLILESASTNQTSMYLCASSFKRGAKDTQYFGPGTRLTVL.

This clonotype was found many times. The V gene is TRBV28, the J gene TRBJ2-7; no clear D gene. The CDR3 is 11 amino acids. Trimming took 4 bases from V and 4 from J, leaving 5 bases between them. Germline CDR1 is MDHEN and CDR2 is SYDVKM. CDR3 nucleotide sequence: TGTGCCAGCAGTTGGGGTTACGAGCAGTACTTC. Translation gives CASSWGYEQYF.

This clonotype was observed a few times. A read error may explain this, as a much larger clone is one base away. This chain connects TRBV5-6 to TRBJ2-7; D is unclear. The germline V gene encodes CDR1 SGHDT and CDR2 YYEEEE. V shed 2 bases and J shed 2 bases, with 5 bases lying between them. The CDR3 runs to 12 residues. CDR3 in amino acids: CASSFGPYEQYF. CDR3 nucleotides: TGTGCCAGCAGCTTCGGGCCCTACGAGCAGTACTTC.

This rearrangement joins TRBV4-3 to TRBJ2-5; TRBD2 aligns across 7 bases. The V gene end was trimmed by 3 bases and the J gene end by 2 bases; junction bases not matched to a gene: 9. This CDR3 contains 16 residues. Germline lookup yields CDR1 LGHNA and CDR2 YSLEER. CDR3 protein: CASSQTWGEGQETQYF. The CDR3 DNA is TGCGCCAGCAGCCAGACCTGGGGGGAGGGTCAAGAGACCCAGTACTTC.

As concerns this clonotype: This may stem from a read error, because a much larger clone lies one nucleotide away. The rearrangement joins TRBV20-1 to TRBJ2-3, with TRBD2 matching over 10 bases. This CDR3 is 20 amino acids long. Germline CDR1 reads DFQATT; CDR2 reads SNEGSKA (reference sequence). The CDR3 is CCAQKEPGLAKPGGTDTQYF. The CDR3 nucleotides are TGCTGTGCTCAAAAGGAGCCGGGACTAGCGAAACCTGGAGGCACAGATACGCAGTATTTT.

In the case of this clonotype: Compared with germline, one end of the junction differs, possibly owing to a read error. The chain recombines TRBV6-2 or TRBV6-3 with TRBJ2-1, with a weak D call TRBD2 (5 bases). There are 17 residues in the CDR3. Germline V lookup: CDR1 MNHEY, CDR2 SVGEGT. CDR3 region: CDSSYTKEEINYNEQFF. The CDR3 coding sequence is TGTGACAGCAGTTACACAAAGGAGGAGATCAACTACAATGAGCAGTTCTTC.

This clonotype has only a few counts. This chain links TRBV4-1 with TRBJ2-1; D is undetermined. Trimming removed 0 bases at V and 2 bases at J, with 8 bases between. The CDR3 sequence is 15 residues long. The germline gives CDR1 MGHRA, CDR2 YSYEKL. CDR3 bases: TGCGCCAGCAGCCAAGATTCCCTTGCCTACAATGAGCAGTTCTTC. As protein: CASSQDSLAYNEQFF.

This clonotype was observed a handful of times. This chain connects TRBV6-2 or TRBV6-3 to TRBJ2-7; D may correspond to TRBD1 or TRBD2 (5 bases each). This CDR3 comprises 15 residues. V lost 2 bases and J 2 bases, leaving 13 bases between the germline ends. The V gene's germline CDR1 is MNHEY and CDR2 SVGEGT. The CDR3 nucleotides are TGTGCCAGCAGTTACCGGGGACCCCCCACCTACGAGCAGTACTTC. This translates into CASSYRGPPTYEQYF.

The chain joins TRBV12-3 or TRBV12-4 to TRBJ2-5; D may be TRBD2 (6 bases). Trimming removed 4 bases from V and 5 bases from J, with 17 bases in between. The CDR3 contains 15 residues. CDR3 residues: CASSSIAGPQETQYF. The CDR3 bases are TGTGCCAGCAGTTCCATCGCGGGACCGCAGGAGACCCAGTACTTC.

The CDR3 here is CASSERDPSYEQYF. The CDR3 DNA is TGTGCCAGCAGTGAACGGGACCCATCCTACGAGCAGTACTTC. The gene calls are TRBV6-1 and TRBJ2-7; D tentatively fits TRBD1 or TRBD2 (5 bases each). V was clipped by 2 bases and J by 1 base, with 9 bases between them. The V gene's germline CDR1 is MNHNS and CDR2 SASEGT. This CDR3 is 14 amino acids long.

The chain uses TRBV2 and TRBJ2-5, with a tentative D call TRBD1 (6 bases). V lost 3 bases and J lost 5, with 10 bases in between. The V gene's germline CDR1 is SNHLY and CDR2 FYNNEI. CDR3 length: 13 amino acids. The CDR3 DNA sequence: TGTGCCAGCAGTGACCTGGGGGCGGAGACCCAGTACTTC. It codes for CASSDLGAETQYF.

This rearrangement joins TRBV4-2 to TRBJ2-7; D perhaps matches TRBD1 (5 bases). V lost 1 base, J lost 4 bases, and 11 bases lay in between. CDR1 is LGHNA and CDR2 is YNFKEQ in the germline V gene. There are 14 residues in the CDR3. The CDR3 protein is CASSQAPQGYEQYF. The CDR3 DNA reads as TGTGCCAGCAGCCAAGCCCCCCAGGGATACGAGCAGTACTTC.

The table lists this clonotype with a few counts. The chain couples TRBV9 to TRBJ2-7, with TRBD2 matching over 10 bases. From germline, CDR1 is SGDLS and CDR2 YYNGEE. The CDR3 is 15 amino acids. The junction had 3 bases not matched to a gene; V was cut back by 3 bases and J by 0 bases. The CDR3: CASSAGLAVSYEQYF. CDR3 in DNA: TGTGCCAGCAGCGCCGGACTAGCGGTCTCCTACGAGCAGTACTTC.

V usage is TRBV5-1 and J usage is TRBJ1-1; D remains unclear. The germline V gene has CDR1 SGHRS and CDR2 YFSETQ. V lost 0 bases and J 4 bases, leaving 10 bases between the germline ends. There are 14 residues in the CDR3. CDR3 coding DNA: TGCGCCAGCAGCTTGGCGTGGGTTTCCACTGAAGCTTTCTTT. Translated, it gives CASSLAWVSTEAFF.